This T cell receptor (beta chain) was sequenced during a study of blood T cell repertoires in COVID-19. Participants came from 20 to 25 US areas, aged roughly 18 to 90 years. Generated by immunoSEQ multiplex PCR, the TCRdb table keeps only in-frame clones and is missing some. The table includes roughly 210,000 clones, 87% detected once. The germline V and J ends were trimmed by 2 bases and 0 bases, with 8 bases remaining between them. CDR3 length equals 14 residues. In germline, CDR1 is MNHEY, CDR2 SMNVEV (reference sequence). This sequence originates from a man aged 25-45 years in a cohort exposed to, infected with or recovered from COVID-19 (not recorded which). J is TRBJ2-7 and V is TRBV27; D is uncertain. The source material was PBMCs or T cells enriched from blood (not recorded which). The DNA for the CDR3 is TGTGCCAGCAGTTTAGATTCTAGCTCCTACGAGCAGTACTTC. Translation: CASSLDSSSYEQYF.